In its sample, the clone carrying this TCR beta chain was seen a few times. The antigen is not known. V lost 2 bases and J 3 bases, leaving 14 bases between the germline ends. Germline V gene lookup returns CDR1 MNHEY and CDR2 SMNVEV (reference sequence). CDR3 size: 16 residues. Sequencing used immunoSEQ multiplex PCR; TCRdb keeps in-frame clones, though not all of them. The sample has 20,000 to 30,000 clones; over 60% are singletons. Unexposed donor CD4+ T cells date from about 2011-2018, before the COVID-19 pandemic. CD4+ T cells were isolated from the cells after 10 days of culture. Testing used SARS-CoV-2 S/N and four cold-coronavirus spikes on unexposed-donor CD4+ T cells, cells permitting. Cultures received half-medium IL-2 refreshes on days 3 and 7. The sample originates from a study of CD4 T cells in relation to SARS-CoV-2 and coronaviruses. Study overall: The HLA restriction of the shared crossreactive spike epitopes was mapped. Findings of the study overall: Samples before the pandemic and after infection were not matched within any donor.

The V call is TRBV27, the J call TRBJ2-1, with D possibly TRBD2 on 5 matching bases. Sequencing was carried out using CD4+ T cells from PBMCs, cultured in vitro. The TCR was taken from a human donor in good health. The CDR3 here is CASSLEGRSLYNEQFF. CDR3 nucleotides: TGTGCCAGCAGTTTAGAGGGCAGGAGCCTCTACAATGAGCAGTTCTTC.